This T cell receptor (beta chain) is drawn from a study of early T cells in non-severe SARS-CoV-2 infection. About the study: With bulk RNA from unsorted whole blood as input, sequencing yielded unpaired chains.

General study results and limits: Reliance on VDJdb matching favored anti-spike CD8 responses; private and CD4 specificities were missed.

The TCR library protocol attached unique molecular identifiers to the individual cDNA molecules. TCRdb re-called the 5' RACE reads through MiXCR, storing one row per CDR3 protein. The table lists tens of thousands of distinct CDR3 sequences, more than 13% of them singletons. Germline V gene lookup returns CDR1 SQVTM and CDR2 ANQGSEA. Trimming pared 1 base from V and 6 bases from J, leaving 13 bases between. The length of the CDR3 is 13 residues. This clonotype appeared a few times. As yet, its antigen is unknown. Sequenced: whole blood. This rearrangement joins TRBV29-1 to TRBJ2-7, with D possibly being TRBD1 (6 bases). The receptor comes from an adult who was a healthcare worker with PCR-confirmed SARS-CoV-2 infection or an uninfected control (not recorded which). The CDR3 region has the DNA TGCAGCGTTGAAGGTGGACAGAATGTCGAGCAGTACTTC. Translating it yields CSVEGGQNVEQYF.